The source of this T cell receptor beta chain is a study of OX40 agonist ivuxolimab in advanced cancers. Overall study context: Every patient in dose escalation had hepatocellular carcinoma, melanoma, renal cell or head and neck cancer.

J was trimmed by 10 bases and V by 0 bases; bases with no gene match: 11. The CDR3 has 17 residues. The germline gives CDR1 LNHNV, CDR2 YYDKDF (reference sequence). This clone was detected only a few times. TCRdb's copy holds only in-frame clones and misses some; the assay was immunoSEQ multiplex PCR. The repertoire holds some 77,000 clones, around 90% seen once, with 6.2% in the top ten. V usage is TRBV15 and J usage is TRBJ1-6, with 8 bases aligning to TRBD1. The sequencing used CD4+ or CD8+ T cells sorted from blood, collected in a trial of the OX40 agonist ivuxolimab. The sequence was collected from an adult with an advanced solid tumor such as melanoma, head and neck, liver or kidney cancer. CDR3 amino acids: CATSRELQRTGSSPLHF. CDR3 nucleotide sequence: TGTGCCACCAGCAGAGAACTTCAGCGGACAGGGTCCTCACCCCTCCACTTT.